This T cell receptor beta chain was identified during a study of blood T cell repertoires in COVID-19. Study-wide context: Both acute and convalescent COVID-19 samples were obtained from the United States, Italy and Spain. The analysed material was cDNA or gDNA that came from T cells, B-cell-depleted T cells, or PBMCs.

With 5 bases clipped from V and 2 bases from J, the junction kept 5 bases outside the gene matches. Germline V gene data show CDR1 as SGHTA and CDR2 as FQGNSA. The CDR3 covers 15 residues. Authors' analysis steps: Cell counts per sample came from amplifying reference gene primers. Repertoires were generated with immunoSEQ multiplex PCR, while TCRdb's copy carries only in-frame clones and drops some. V and J calls and clone size are given by that table; D and trimming were obtained from the DNA. The sample yields over 140,000 clones, more than 60% seen once. This TCR came from a woman between 45 and 60 years old with active or convalescent COVID-19. The chain recombines TRBV7-2 with TRBJ2-7; 11 nucleotides line up with TRBD2. The specimen was peripheral blood. DNA for the CDR3: TGTGCCAGCAGCCCCGTAGCGGGGGGGCCCTACGAGCAGTACTTC. Amino acids: CASSPVAGGPYEQYF.